This T cell receptor (beta chain) is drawn from a study of blood T cell repertoires in COVID-19. TCRdb's table, derived via immunoSEQ multiplex PCR, lists solely in-frame clones and lacks some. The profile shows roughly 60,000 clones, 84% of them singletons. J gave up 4 bases and V 2 bases, and 6 bases lay outside the gene matches. The CDR3 loop spans 16 amino acids. The germline CDR1 and CDR2 sequences are LNHDA and SQIVND (reference sequence). Sequencing input: peripheral blood. This receptor was taken from a man aged 60 to 69 with COVID-19, enrolled during active disease. The J gene is TRBJ2-1, the V gene TRBV19; 9 bases fit TRBD2. The CDR3 DNA reads TGTGCCAGTAGTATATGGGCTAGCGGGAAATACAATGAGCAGTTCTTC. Its protein product is CASSIWASGKYNEQFF.